This record concerns one T cell receptor (beta chain) sequence. What this receptor recognizes is not known. One base away there is no much larger clone; base qualities are not given. This record comes from a study of control samples from healthy donors and cancer patients (dated by TCRdb to 2019 to 2021). The junction carries 17 bases between V and J, which are trimmed by 4 bases and 0 bases respectively. Per the germline V gene, SGHRS is the CDR1 and YFSETQ is the CDR2. The CDR3 measures 16 amino acids from cysteine to phenylalanine. CDR3 DNA is the only sequence kept; it has 48 bases, read in frame from the first base. Libraries were prepared through the immunoSEQ multiplex PCR assay. Not all clones reach the TCRdb copy of this immuneACCESS table, which keeps in-frame sequences only. Checked studies attribute under half of the gap to unresolved V genes and leave the rest unexplained. The sample table shows some 150,000 clones, and 85% to 95% are seen once. The ten largest make up over 2% of the sample.

Specimen: blood. Recombination linked TRBV5-1 to TRBJ2-7, with no confident D gene call. This clonotype was sampled from a man aged 45 to 65 in good health. This receptor carries the CDR3 CASSLSEQAVSYEQYF. In nucleotides, the sequence is TGCGCCAGCAGCCTTTCTGAGCAGGCGGTCTCCTACGAGCAGTACTTC.